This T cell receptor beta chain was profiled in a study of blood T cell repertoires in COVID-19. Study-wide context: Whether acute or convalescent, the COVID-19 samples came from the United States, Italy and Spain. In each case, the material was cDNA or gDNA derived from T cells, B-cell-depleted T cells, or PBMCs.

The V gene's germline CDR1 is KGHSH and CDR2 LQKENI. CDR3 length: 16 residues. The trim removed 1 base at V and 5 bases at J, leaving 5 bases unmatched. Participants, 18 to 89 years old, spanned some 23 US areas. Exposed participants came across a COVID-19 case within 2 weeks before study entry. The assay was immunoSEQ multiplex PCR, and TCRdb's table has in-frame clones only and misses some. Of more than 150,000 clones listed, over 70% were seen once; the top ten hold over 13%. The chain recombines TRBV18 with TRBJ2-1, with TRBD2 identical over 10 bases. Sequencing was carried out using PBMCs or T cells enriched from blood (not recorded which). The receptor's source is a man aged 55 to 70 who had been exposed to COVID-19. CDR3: CASSPQAGGINNEQFF. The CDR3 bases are TGTGCCAGCTCACCACAAGCGGGAGGGATTAACAATGAGCAGTTCTTC. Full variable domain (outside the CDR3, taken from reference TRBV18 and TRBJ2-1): NAGVMQNPRHLVRRRGQEARLRCSPMKGHSHVYWYRQLPEEGLKFMVYLQKENIIDESGMPKERFSAEFPKEGPSILRIQQVVRGDSAAYFCASSPQAGGINNEQFFGPGTRLTVL.